The rows below give T cell receptor beta chains drawn from one sample of a study of T cells after yellow fever vaccination. MiXCR, run by TCRdb on the 5' RACE reads, gives a single entry per CDR3 protein. The table shows approximately 120,000 distinct CDR3 sequences, with approximately 9% occurring only once. The sequencing used CD8+ T cells sorted from PBMCs, collected on the day of the yellow fever booster vaccination. Receptors were obtained from a man between 18 and 29 years old who received the YFV17D yellow fever vaccine. Each CDR3 is given with its conserved first and last residue. The order of the fields is clone size, J gene, V gene, D gene, CDR3 protein, CDR3 DNA. A D gene is named only where the DNA matches it firmly. Not all rows give a size; the values are once, few, many and, for expanded clones, a class.

abundance: many
j_gene: TRBJ2-3
v_gene: TRBV6-5
d_gene: -
CDR3aa: CASSLSLLDTQYF
CDR3nt: TGTGCCAGCAGCCTCAGCTTGCTTGATACGCAGTATTTT

abundance: few
j_gene: TRBJ1-5
v_gene: TRBV7-8
d_gene: -
CDR3aa: CASSPNRGTAQPQHF
CDR3nt: TGTGCCAGCAGCCCCAATCGGGGGACGGCTCAGCCCCAGCATTTT

abundance: few
j_gene: TRBJ1-2
v_gene: TRBV6-5
d_gene: TRBD1
CDR3aa: CASSYTQGVEGYTF
CDR3nt: TGTGCCAGCAGTTACACACAGGGGGTGGAGGGCTACACCTTC

abundance: few
j_gene: TRBJ1-5
v_gene: TRBV25-1
d_gene: -
CDR3aa: CASSVRGDQPQHF
CDR3nt: TGTGCCAGCAGTGTCAGGGGTGATCAGCCCCAGCATTTT

abundance: -
j_gene: TRBJ2-1
v_gene: TRBV27
d_gene: -
CDR3aa: CASSLSGGSYNEQFF
CDR3nt: TGTGCCAGCAGTTTATCCGGGGGCTCCTACAATGAGCAGTTCTTC

abundance: -
j_gene: TRBJ1-1
v_gene: TRBV7-8
d_gene: -
CDR3aa: CASSLDQQGGTEAFF
CDR3nt: TGTGCCAGCAGCTTAGATCAACAGGGCGGCACTGAAGCTTTCTTT

abundance: few
j_gene: TRBJ2-5
v_gene: TRBV4-1
d_gene: TRBD2
CDR3aa: CASSQPGLGLETQYF
CDR3nt: TGCGCCAGCAGCCAGCCGGGACTAGGGTTAGAGACCCAGTACTTC

abundance: -
j_gene: TRBJ1-1
v_gene: TRBV20-1
d_gene: -
CDR3aa: CSASHRESNTEAFF
CDR3nt: TGCAGTGCTAGTCACAGGGAATCGAACACTGAAGCTTTCTTT

abundance: many
j_gene: TRBJ2-1
v_gene: TRBV6-2/TRBV6-3
d_gene: TRBD2
CDR3aa: CASSSSGGAWEQFF
CDR3nt: TGTGCCAGCAGCTCAAGCGGGGGGGCGTGGGAGCAGTTCTTC

abundance: few
j_gene: TRBJ2-3
v_gene: TRBV15
d_gene: -
CDR3aa: CATSKETSLAGWDTQYF
CDR3nt: TGTGCCACCAGCAAGGAGACTTCGCTAGCAGGGTGGGATACGCAGTATTTT

abundance: -
j_gene: TRBJ2-1
v_gene: TRBV7-8
d_gene: -
CDR3aa: CASSLPGDYNEQFF
CDR3nt: TGTGCCAGCAGCTTACCAGGGGACTACAATGAGCAGTTCTTC

abundance: few
j_gene: TRBJ2-7
v_gene: TRBV27
d_gene: TRBD1
CDR3aa: CASSGGQGVKEQYF
CDR3nt: TGTGCCAGCAGTGGGGGACAGGGGGTAAAGGAGCAGTACTTC

abundance: few
j_gene: TRBJ2-1
v_gene: TRBV29-1
d_gene: TRBD2
CDR3aa: CSVGLASYNEQFF
CDR3nt: TGCAGCGTGGGACTAGCCTCTTACAATGAGCAGTTCTTC

abundance: few
j_gene: TRBJ1-1
v_gene: TRBV6-1
d_gene: -
CDR3aa: CASSEPRGVSTEAFF
CDR3nt: TGTGCCAGCAGTGAGCCCAGAGGGGTCTCCACTGAAGCTTTCTTT

abundance: many
j_gene: TRBJ1-5
v_gene: TRBV12-3/TRBV12-4
d_gene: -
CDR3aa: CASSLSSSNQPQHF
CDR3nt: TGTGCCAGCAGTTTGAGCAGTAGCAATCAGCCCCAGCATTTT

abundance: once
j_gene: TRBJ2-3
v_gene: TRBV4-3
d_gene: -
CDR3aa: CASSQDGRTADTQYF
CDR3nt: TGCGCCAGCAGCCAAGATGGTCGGACCGCAGATACGCAGTATTTT

abundance: many
j_gene: TRBJ1-4
v_gene: TRBV15
d_gene: -
CDR3aa: CATSRDYAARGNEKLFF
CDR3nt: TGTGCCACCAGCAGAGACTACGCAGCGCGTGGGAATGAAAAACTGTTTTTT

abundance: -
j_gene: TRBJ1-2
v_gene: TRBV28
d_gene: TRBD1
CDR3aa: CASSLFSGTGVYGYTF
CDR3nt: TGTGCCAGCAGTTTATTCTCCGGGACAGGCGTCTATGGCTACACCTTC

abundance: few
j_gene: TRBJ1-6
v_gene: TRBV7-9
d_gene: -
CDR3aa: CASSSTDSYNSPLHF
CDR3nt: TGTGCCAGCAGCTCAACCGACAGCTATAATTCACCCCTCCACTTT

abundance: -
j_gene: TRBJ2-7
v_gene: TRBV9
d_gene: -
CDR3aa: CASSVGQGADEQYF
CDR3nt: TGTGCCAGCAGCGTAGGCCAGGGAGCGGACGAGCAGTACTTC

abundance: many
j_gene: TRBJ2-3
v_gene: TRBV7-2
d_gene: -
CDR3aa: CASSSFGTDTQYF
CDR3nt: TGTGCCAGCAGCTCGTTCGGCACAGATACGCAGTATTTT

abundance: -
j_gene: TRBJ1-2
v_gene: TRBV12-3/TRBV12-4
d_gene: -
CDR3aa: CASSLAHGVGDANYGYTF
CDR3nt: TGTGCCAGCAGTTTAGCCCATGGTGTCGGGGACGCTAACTATGGCTACACCTTC

abundance: -
j_gene: TRBJ2-2
v_gene: TRBV12-3/TRBV12-4
d_gene: -
CDR3aa: CASKGIAPGELFF
CDR3nt: TGTGCCAGCAAGGGGATAGCCCCCGGGGAGCTGTTTTTT

abundance: many
j_gene: TRBJ2-7
v_gene: TRBV7-7
d_gene: TRBD1
CDR3aa: CASSSGTGYDEQYF
CDR3nt: TGTGCCAGCAGTTCCGGGACAGGGTACGACGAGCAGTACTTC

abundance: many
j_gene: TRBJ2-1
v_gene: TRBV11-2
d_gene: -
CDR3aa: CASSFGEQFF
CDR3nt: TGTGCCAGCAGCTTTGGGGAGCAGTTCTTC

abundance: few
j_gene: TRBJ1-4
v_gene: TRBV4-2
d_gene: -
CDR3aa: CASSQGDFLQEKLFF
CDR3nt: TGTGCCAGCAGCCAAGGGGACTTCCTACAGGAAAAACTGTTTTTT

abundance: many
j_gene: TRBJ2-6
v_gene: TRBV5-1
d_gene: -
CDR3aa: CASSLGTAPGANVLTF
CDR3nt: TGCGCCAGCAGCTTGGGGACAGCTCCTGGGGCCAACGTCCTGACTTTC

abundance: -
j_gene: TRBJ2-3
v_gene: TRBV4-1
d_gene: -
CDR3aa: CASSGLAGGADTQYF
CDR3nt: TGCGCCAGCAGCGGCCTTGCAGGCGGGGCAGATACGCAGTATTTT

abundance: -
j_gene: TRBJ2-1
v_gene: TRBV5-4
d_gene: TRBD1
CDR3aa: CASQGASYNEQFF
CDR3nt: TGTGCCAGCCAGGGGGCCTCCTACAATGAGCAGTTCTTC

abundance: few
j_gene: TRBJ2-3
v_gene: TRBV9
d_gene: TRBD1
CDR3aa: CASSGDRGEADTQYF
CDR3nt: TGTGCCAGCAGCGGCGACAGGGGAGAGGCAGATACGCAGTATTTT

abundance: -
j_gene: TRBJ2-7
v_gene: TRBV4-1
d_gene: -
CDR3aa: CASSQDSPFDYEQYF
CDR3nt: TGCGCCAGCAGCCAAGATAGTCCTTTCGACTACGAGCAGTACTTC

abundance: few
j_gene: TRBJ1-2
v_gene: TRBV3-1
d_gene: -
CDR3aa: CASSQDFGNGYTF
CDR3nt: TGTGCCAGCAGCCAAGATTTCGGAAATGGCTACACCTTC

abundance: few
j_gene: TRBJ1-2
v_gene: TRBV7-9
d_gene: -
CDR3aa: CASSLEGPHYGYTF
CDR3nt: TGTGCCAGCAGCTTAGAGGGGCCACACTATGGCTACACCTTC

abundance: -
j_gene: TRBJ1-1
v_gene: TRBV30
d_gene: -
CDR3aa: CAWSRLTEAFF
CDR3nt: TGTGCCTGGAGTCGGTTAACTGAAGCTTTCTTT